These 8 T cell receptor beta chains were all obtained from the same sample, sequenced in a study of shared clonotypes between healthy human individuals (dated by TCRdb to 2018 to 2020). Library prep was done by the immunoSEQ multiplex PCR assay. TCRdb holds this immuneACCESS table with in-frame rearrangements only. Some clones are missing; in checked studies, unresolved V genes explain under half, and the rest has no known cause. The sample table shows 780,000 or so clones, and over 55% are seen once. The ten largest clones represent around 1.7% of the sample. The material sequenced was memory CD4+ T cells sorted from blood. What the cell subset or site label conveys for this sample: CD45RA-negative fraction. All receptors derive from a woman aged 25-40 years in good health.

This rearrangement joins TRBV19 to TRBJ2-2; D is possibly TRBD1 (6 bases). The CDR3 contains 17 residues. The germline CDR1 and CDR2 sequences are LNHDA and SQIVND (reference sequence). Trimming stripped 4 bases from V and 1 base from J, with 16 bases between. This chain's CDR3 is CASSTRGGHRNTGELFF. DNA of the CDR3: TGTGCCAGTAGTACCCGAGGGGGACACCGGAACACCGGGGAGCTGTTTTTT.

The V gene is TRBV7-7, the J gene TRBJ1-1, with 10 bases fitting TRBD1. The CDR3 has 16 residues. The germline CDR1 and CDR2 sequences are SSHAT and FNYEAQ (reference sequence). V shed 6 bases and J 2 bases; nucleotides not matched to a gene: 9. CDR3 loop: CASRFDRGLENTEAFF. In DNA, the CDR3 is TGTGCCAGCAGATTCGACAGGGGGCTAGAAAACACTGAAGCTTTCTTT.

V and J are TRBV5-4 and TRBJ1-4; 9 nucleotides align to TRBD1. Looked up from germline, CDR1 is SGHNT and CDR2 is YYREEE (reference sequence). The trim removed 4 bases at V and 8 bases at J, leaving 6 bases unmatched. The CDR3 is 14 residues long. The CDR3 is CASSRGGQGEKLFF. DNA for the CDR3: TGTGCCAGCAGCCGGGGGGGACAGGGCGAAAAACTGTTTTTT. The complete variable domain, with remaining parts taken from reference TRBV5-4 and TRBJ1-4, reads ETGVTQSPTHLIKTRGQQVTLRCSSQSGHNTVSWYQQALGQGPQFIFQYYREEENGRGNFPPRFSGLQFPNYSSELNVNALELDDSALYLCASSRGGQGEKLFFGSGTQLSVL.

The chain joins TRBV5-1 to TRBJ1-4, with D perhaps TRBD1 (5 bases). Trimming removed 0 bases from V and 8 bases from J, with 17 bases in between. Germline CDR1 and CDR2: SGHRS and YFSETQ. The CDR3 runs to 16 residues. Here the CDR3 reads CASSLVAGVGEEKLFF. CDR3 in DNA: TGCGCCAGCAGCTTGGTGGCGGGGGTCGGGGAGGAAAAACTGTTTTTT.

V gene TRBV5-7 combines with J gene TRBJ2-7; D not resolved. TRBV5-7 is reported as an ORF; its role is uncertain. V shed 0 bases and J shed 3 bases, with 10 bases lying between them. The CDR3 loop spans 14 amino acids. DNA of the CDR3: TGTGCCAGCAGCTTGGCCACTTTGGGCTACGAGCAGTACTTC. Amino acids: CASSLATLGYEQYF.

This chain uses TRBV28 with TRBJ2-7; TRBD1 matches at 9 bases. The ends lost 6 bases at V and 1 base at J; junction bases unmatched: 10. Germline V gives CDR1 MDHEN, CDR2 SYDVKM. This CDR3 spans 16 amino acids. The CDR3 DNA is TGTGCCAGCAGCCCCGACGGGACAGGGAGGTCCTACGAGCAGTACTTC. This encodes CASSPDGTGRSYEQYF. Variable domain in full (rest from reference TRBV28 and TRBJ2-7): DVKVTQSSRYLVKRTGEKVFLECVQDMDHENMFWYRQDPGLGLRLIYFSYDVKMKEKGDIPEGYSVSREKKERFSLILESASTNQTSMYLCASSPDGTGRSYEQYFGPGTRLTVT.

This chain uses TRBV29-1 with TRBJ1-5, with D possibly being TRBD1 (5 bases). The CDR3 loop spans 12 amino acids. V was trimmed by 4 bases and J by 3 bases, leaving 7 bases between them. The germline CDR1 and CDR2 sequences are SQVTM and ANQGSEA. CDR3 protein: CSVAGPNQPQHF. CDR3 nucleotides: TGCAGCGTTGCGGGGCCCAATCAGCCCCAGCATTTT.

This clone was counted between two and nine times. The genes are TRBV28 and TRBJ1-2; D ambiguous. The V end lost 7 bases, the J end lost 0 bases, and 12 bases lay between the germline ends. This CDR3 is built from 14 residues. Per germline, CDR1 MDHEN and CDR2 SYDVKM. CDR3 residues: CASKQTSTNYGYTF. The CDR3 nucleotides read TGTGCCAGCAAACAGACATCAACTAACTATGGCTACACCTTC.